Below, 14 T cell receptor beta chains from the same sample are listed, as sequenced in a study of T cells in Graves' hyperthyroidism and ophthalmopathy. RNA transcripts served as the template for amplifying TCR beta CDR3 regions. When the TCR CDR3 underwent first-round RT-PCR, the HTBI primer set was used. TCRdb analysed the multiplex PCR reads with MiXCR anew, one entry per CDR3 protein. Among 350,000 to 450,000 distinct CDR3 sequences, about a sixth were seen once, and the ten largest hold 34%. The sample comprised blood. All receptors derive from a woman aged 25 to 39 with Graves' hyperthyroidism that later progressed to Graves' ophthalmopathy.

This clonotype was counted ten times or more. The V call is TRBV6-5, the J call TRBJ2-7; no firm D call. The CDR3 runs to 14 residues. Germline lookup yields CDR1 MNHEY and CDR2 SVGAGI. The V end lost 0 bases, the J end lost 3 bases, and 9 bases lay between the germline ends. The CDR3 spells CASSYSRQNYEQYF. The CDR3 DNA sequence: TGTGCCAGCAGTTACTCCCGGCAGAACTACGAGCAGTACTTC.

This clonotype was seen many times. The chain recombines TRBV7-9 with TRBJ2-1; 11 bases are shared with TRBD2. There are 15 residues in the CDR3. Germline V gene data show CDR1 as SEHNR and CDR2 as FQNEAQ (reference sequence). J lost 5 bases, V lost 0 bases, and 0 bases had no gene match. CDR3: CASSLAGLADNEQFF. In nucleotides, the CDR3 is TGTGCCAGCAGCTTAGCGGGACTAGCGGACAATGAGCAGTTCTTC.

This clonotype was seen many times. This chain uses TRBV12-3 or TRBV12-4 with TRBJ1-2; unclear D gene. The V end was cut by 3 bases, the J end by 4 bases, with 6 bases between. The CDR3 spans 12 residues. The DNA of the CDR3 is TGTGCCAGCAGTTTGTCAGTCTATGGCTACACCTTC. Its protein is CASSLSVYGYTF.

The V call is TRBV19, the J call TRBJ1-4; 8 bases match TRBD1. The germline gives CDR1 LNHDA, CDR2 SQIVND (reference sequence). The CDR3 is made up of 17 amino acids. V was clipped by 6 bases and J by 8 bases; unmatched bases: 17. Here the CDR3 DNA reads TGTGCCAGTAGCTGGACGTCGCGACAGGGGTTGAGGGAAAAACTGTTTTTT. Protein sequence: CASSWTSRQGLREKLFF.

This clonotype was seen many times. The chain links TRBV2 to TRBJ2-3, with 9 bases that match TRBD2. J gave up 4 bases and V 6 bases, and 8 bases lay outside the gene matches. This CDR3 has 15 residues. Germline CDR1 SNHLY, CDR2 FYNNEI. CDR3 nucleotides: TGTGCCAGCAGCGTAGCGGGAGATTTGCCAGATACGCAGTATTTT. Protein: CASSVAGDLPDTQYF. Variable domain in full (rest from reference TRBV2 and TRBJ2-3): EPEVTQTPSHQVTQMGQEVILRCVPISNHLYFYWYRQILGQKVEFLVSFYNNEISEKSEIFDDQFSVERPDGSNFTLKIRSTKLEDSAMYFCASSVAGDLPDTQYFGPGTRLTVL.

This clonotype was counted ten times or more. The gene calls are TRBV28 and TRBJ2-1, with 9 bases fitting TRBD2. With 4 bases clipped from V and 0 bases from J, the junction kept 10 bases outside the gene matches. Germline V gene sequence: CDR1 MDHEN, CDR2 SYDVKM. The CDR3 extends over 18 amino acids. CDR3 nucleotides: TGTGCCAGCAGTTCCTTAGACCTTAGCGGGGGCTCCTACAATGAGCAGTTCTTC. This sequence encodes CASSSLDLSGGSYNEQFF.

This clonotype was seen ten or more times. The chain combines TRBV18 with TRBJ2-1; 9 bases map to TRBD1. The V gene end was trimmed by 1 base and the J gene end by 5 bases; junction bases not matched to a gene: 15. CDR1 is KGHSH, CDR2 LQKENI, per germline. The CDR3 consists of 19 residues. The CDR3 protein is CASSPRDRADVPPNNEQFF. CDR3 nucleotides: TGTGCCAGCTCACCACGGGACAGGGCCGACGTCCCCCCCAACAATGAGCAGTTCTTC.

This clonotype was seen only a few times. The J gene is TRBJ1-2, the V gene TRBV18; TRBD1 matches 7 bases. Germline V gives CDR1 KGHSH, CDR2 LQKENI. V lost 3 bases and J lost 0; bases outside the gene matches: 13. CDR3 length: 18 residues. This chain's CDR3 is CASSPGWKQGTANYGYTF. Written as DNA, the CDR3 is TGTGCCAGCTCACCCGGGTGGAAACAGGGGACGGCTAACTATGGCTACACCTTC.

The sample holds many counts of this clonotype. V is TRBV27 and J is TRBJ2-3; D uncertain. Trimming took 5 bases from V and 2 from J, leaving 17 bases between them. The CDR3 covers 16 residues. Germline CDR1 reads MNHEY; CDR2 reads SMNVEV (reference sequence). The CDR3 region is CASSPRVDEITDTQYF. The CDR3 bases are TGTGCCAGCAGTCCCCGAGTGGATGAAATCACAGATACGCAGTATTTT.

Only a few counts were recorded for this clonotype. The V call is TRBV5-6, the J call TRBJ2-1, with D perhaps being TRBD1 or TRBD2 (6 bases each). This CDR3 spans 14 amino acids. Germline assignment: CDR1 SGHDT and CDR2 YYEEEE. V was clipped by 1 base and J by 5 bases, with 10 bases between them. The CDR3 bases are TGTGCCAGCAGCTTGCCCGGGGGCAACAATGAGCAGTTCTTC. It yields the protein CASSLPGGNNEQFF.

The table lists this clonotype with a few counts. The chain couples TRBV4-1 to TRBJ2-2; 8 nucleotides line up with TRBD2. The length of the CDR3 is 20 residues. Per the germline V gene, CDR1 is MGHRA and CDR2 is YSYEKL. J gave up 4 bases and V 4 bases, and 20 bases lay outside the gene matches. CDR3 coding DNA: TGCGCCAGCAGCCTGACCCCGGCGGCGGGGGGCATCTTTTTCACCGGGGAGCTGTTTTTT. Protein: CASSLTPAAGGIFFTGELFF.

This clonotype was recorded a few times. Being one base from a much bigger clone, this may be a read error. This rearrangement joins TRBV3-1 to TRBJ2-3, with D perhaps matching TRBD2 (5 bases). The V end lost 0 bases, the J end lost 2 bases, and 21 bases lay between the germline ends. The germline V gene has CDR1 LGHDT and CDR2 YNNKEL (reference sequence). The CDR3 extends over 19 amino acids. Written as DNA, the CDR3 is TGTGCCAGCAGCCAAGAACCCTCCGCTAACGGGATATACACAGATACGCAGTATTTT. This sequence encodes CASSQEPSANGIYTDTQYF.

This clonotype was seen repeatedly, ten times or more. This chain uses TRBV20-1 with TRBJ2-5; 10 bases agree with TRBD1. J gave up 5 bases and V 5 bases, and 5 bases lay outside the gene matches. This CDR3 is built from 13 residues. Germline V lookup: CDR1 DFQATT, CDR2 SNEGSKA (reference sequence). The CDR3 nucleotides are TGCAGTGCTTGGGACAGGGGAAGGGAGACCCAGTACTTC. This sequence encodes CSAWDRGRETQYF.

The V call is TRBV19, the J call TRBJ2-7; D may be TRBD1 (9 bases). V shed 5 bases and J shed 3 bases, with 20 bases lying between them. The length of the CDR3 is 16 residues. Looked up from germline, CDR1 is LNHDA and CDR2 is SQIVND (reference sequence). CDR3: CASSPGGGQGNYEQYF. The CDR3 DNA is TGTGCCAGTAGTCCCGGGGGGGGACAGGGTAACTACGAGCAGTACTTC.